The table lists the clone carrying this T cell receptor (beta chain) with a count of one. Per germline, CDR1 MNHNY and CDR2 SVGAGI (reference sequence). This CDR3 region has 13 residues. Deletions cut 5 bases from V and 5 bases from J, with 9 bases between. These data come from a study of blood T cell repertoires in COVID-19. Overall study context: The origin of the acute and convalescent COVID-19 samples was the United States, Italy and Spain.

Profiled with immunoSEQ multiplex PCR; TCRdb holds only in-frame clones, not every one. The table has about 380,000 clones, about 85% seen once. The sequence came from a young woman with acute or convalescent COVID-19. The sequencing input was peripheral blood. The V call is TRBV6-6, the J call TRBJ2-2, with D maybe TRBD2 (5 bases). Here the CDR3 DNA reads TGTGCCAGCAGTCCTCCGGGGACCGGGGAGCTGTTTTTT. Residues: CASSPPGTGELFF.